A single sample is the source of the 8 T cell receptor beta chains below, sequenced in a study of identical twins. Each CDR3 protein is one row after TCRdb ran MiXCR on the 5' RACE reads. Counted here are under 1 million distinct CDR3 sequences, 9% to 15% occurring once; the ten biggest clones make up about 1.6%. These same data were also listed under a study on yellow fever vaccine responses in identical twins.

Sequencing was carried out using PBMCs. These receptors all stem from a woman aged 18-30 years in good health.

The genes are TRBV20-1 and TRBJ2-1; 8 bases are a match to TRBD2. The CDR3 has 13 amino acids. After removal of 3 bases from V and 10 bases from J, the junction contained 8 bases not matched to a gene. Germline V gene lookup returns CDR1 DFQATT and CDR2 SNEGSKA (reference sequence). This CDR3 is CSASPGLVREQFF. CDR3 nucleotides: TGCAGTGCTAGCCCGGGACTAGTCAGGGAGCAGTTCTTC.

The table lists this clonotype with a few counts. The chain carries TRBV4-1 and TRBJ2-7; maybe TRBD2 (5 bases). V was shortened by 0 bases and J by 6 bases, with 15 bases between the two germline ends. CDR3 size: 15 residues. Germline V CDR1 and CDR2: MGHRA, YSYEKL. CDR3 residues: CASSQDFGVQVEQYF. In DNA form, the CDR3 reads TGCGCCAGCAGCCAAGATTTCGGGGTTCAGGTCGAGCAGTACTTC.

A few counts support this clonotype. The rearrangement joins TRBV5-1 to TRBJ2-4, with 12 bases lining up with TRBD2. From germline, CDR1 is SGHRS and CDR2 YFSETQ. The CDR3 extends over 18 amino acids. With 4 bases clipped from V and 3 bases from J, the junction kept 11 bases outside the gene matches. The CDR3 sequence: CASSAPGTSGFVKNIQYF. The CDR3 region has the DNA TGCGCCAGCAGCGCACCCGGGACTAGCGGGTTTGTCAAAAACATTCAGTACTTC.

The CDR3 loop is CSVEGLAVNNEQFF. CDR3 DNA sequence: TGCAGCGTTGAAGGACTAGCGGTAAACAATGAGCAGTTCTTC. The gene calls are TRBV29-1 and TRBJ2-1, with 9 bases aligning to TRBD2. CDR3 size: 14 residues. From germline, CDR1 is SQVTM and CDR2 ANQGSEA. V gave up 1 base and J gave up 5 bases; unmatched junction bases: 3.

The chain carries TRBV11-2 and TRBJ2-5; D not resolved. V was clipped by 0 bases and J by 4 bases, with 6 bases between them. The CDR3 is made up of 13 amino acids. Germline assignment: CDR1 SGHAT and CDR2 FQNNGV. CDR3 nucleotide sequence: TGTGCCAGCAGCTTAGAATGGGGAGAGACCCAGTACTTC. It is translated as CASSLEWGETQYF.

This clonotype appeared a few times. The chain couples TRBV6-5 to TRBJ2-1, with D tentatively TRBD1 or TRBD2 (7 bases each). Germline V gives CDR1 MNHEY, CDR2 SVGAGI. Trimming took 2 bases from V and 5 from J, leaving 13 bases between them. The CDR3 is 15 residues long. This CDR3 reads CASSYVSGGDNEQFF. The CDR3 nucleotides read TGTGCCAGCAGTTACGTGTCAGGGGGGGACAATGAGCAGTTCTTC.

This rearrangement joins TRBV9 to TRBJ2-2; possibly TRBD1 for D (5 bases). Trimming stripped 10 bases from V and 1 base from J, with 11 bases between. Germline lookup yields CDR1 SGDLS and CDR2 YYNGEE. The CDR3 is made up of 13 amino acids. CDR3 protein: CAASRGNTGELFF. CDR3 nucleotide sequence: TGTGCCGCCTCTAGGGGGAACACCGGGGAGCTGTTTTTT.

The chain recombines TRBV7-9 with TRBJ2-1, with 14 bases that match TRBD2. CDR3 length: 14 residues. The V gene end was trimmed by 8 bases and the J gene end by 8 bases; junction bases not matched to a gene: 5. Germline V gene sequence: CDR1 SEHNR, CDR2 FQNEAQ (reference sequence). The DNA for the CDR3 is TGTGCCAGCTATCGGACTAGCGGGGGGTATGAGCAGTTCTTC. Amino acids: CASYRTSGGYEQFF. The full variable domain, in which reference TRBV7-9 and TRBJ2-1 provide the parts outside the CDR3, is DTGVSQNPRHKITKRGQNVTFRCDPISEHNRLYWYRQTLGQGPEFLTYFQNEAQLEKSRLLSDRFSAERPKGSFSTLEIQRTEQGDSAMYLCASYRTSGGYEQFFGPGTRLTVL.